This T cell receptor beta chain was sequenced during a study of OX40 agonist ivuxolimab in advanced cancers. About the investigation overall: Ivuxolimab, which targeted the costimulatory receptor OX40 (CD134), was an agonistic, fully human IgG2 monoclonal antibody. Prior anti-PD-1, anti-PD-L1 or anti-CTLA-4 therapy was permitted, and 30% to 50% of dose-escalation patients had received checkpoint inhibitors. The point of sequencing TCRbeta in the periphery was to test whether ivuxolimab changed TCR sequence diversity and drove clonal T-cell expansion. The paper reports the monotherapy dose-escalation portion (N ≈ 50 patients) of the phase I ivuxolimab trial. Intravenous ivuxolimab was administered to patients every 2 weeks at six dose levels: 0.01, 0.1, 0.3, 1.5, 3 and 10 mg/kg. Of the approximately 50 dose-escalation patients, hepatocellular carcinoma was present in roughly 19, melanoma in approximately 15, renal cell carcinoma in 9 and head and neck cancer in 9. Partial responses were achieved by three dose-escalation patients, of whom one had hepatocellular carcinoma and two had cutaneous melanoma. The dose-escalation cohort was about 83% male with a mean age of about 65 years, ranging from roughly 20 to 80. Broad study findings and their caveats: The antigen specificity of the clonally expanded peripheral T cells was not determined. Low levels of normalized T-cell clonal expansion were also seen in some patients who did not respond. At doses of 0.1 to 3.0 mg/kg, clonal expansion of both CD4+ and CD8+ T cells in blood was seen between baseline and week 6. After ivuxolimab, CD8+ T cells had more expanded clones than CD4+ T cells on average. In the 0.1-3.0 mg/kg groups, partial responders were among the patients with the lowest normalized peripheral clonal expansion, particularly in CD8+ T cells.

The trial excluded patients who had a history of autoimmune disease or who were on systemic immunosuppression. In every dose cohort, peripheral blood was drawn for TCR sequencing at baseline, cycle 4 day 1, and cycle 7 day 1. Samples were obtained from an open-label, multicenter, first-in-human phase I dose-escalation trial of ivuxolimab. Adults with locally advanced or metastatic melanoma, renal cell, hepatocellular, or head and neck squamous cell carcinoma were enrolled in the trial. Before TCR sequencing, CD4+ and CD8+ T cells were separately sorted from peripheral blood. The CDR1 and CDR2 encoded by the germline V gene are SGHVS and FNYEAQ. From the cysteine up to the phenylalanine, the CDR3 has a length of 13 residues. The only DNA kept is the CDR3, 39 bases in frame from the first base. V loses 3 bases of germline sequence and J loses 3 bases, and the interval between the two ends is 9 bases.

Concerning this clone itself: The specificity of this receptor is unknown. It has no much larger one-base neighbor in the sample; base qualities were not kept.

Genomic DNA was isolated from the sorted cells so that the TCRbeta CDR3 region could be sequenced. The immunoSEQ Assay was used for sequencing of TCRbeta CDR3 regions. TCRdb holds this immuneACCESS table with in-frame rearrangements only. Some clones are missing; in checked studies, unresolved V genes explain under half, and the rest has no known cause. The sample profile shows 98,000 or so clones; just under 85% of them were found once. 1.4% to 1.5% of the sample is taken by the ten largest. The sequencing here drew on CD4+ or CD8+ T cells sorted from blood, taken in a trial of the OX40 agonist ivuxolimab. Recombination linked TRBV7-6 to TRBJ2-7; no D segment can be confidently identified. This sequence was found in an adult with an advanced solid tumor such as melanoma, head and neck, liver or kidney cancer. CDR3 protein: CASSLEYHYEQYF. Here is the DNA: TGTGCCAGCAGCTTGGAATACCACTACGAGCAGTACTTC.